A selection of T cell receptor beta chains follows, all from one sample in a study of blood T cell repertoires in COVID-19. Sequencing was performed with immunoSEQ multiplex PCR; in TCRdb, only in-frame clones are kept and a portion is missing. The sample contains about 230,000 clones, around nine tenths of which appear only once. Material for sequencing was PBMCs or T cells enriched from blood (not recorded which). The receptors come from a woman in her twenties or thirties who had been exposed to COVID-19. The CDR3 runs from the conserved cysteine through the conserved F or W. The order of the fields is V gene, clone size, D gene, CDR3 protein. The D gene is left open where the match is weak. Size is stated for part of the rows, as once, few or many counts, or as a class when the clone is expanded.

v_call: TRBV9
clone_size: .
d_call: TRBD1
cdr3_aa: CASSVGLDRGRDYGYTF

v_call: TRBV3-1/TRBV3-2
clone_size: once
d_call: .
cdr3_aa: CASSPFGGEQYF

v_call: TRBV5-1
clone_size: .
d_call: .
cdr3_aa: CASSEAAYEQYF

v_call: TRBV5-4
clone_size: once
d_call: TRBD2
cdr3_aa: CASSAGGGAQETQYF

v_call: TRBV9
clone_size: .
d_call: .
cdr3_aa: CASSVLRVPGVETQYF

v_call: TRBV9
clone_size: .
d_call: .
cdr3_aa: CASSAGGKGANVIQYF

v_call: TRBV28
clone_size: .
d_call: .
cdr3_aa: CASSVTSSDEQFF

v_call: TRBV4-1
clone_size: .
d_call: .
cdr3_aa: CASSPGVSYGYTF

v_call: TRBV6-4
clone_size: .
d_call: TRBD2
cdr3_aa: CASRGEGKLLPNEQFF

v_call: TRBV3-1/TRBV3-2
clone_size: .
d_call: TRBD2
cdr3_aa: CASRGTKLTGELFF